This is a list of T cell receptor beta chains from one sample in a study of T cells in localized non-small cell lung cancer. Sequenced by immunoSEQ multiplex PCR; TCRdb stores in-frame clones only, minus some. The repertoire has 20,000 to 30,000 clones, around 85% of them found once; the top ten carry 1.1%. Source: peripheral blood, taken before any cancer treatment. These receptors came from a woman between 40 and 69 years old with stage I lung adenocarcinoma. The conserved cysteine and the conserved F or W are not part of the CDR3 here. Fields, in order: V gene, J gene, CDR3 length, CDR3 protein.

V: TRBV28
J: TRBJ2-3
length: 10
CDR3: ASSSATDTQY

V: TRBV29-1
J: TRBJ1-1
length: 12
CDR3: SAYRDPMNTEAF

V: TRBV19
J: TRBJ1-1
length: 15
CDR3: ASSSFGRGLPDAEAF

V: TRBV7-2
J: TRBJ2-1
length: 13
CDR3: ASSLSSGAFGEQF

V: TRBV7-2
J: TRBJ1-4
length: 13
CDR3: ASSLNRQSNEKLF

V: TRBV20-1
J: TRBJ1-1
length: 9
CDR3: SASLDRGAF

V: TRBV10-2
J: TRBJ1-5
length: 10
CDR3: ASSGGVQPQH

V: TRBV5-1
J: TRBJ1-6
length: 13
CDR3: ASSLAQGGDSPLH

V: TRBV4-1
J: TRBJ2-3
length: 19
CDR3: ASSRGRGGTRLDYRTDTQY

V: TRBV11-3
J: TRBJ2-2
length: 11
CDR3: ASSFPPAGELF

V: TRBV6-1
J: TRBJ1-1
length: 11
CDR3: ANWGGPGTEAF

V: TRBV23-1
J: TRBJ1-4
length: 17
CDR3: ASSQHEKQVGITNEKLF

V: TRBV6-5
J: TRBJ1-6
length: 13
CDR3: ASIRAGTVNSPLH

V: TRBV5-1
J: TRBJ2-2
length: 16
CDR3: ASSLLSRASGNTGELF

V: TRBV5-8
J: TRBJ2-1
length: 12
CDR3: ASSPRLQGVEQF

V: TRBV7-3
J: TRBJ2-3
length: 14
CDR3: ASSHVGGHGTDTQY

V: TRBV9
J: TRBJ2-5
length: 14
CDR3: ASSVAVAAPQETQY

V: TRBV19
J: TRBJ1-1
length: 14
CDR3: ASSTGVVRVNTEAF

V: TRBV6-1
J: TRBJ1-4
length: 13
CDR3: ASSENGQGVEKLF

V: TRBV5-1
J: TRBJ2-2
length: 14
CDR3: ASTADSGGAGGELF

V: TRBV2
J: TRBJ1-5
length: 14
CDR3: ASRMGDGTLNQPQH

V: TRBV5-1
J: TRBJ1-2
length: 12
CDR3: ASSTGTDPYGYT

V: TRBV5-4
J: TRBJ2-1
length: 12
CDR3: ASSLVGSYNEQF

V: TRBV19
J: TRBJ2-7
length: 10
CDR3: ASSWTGNEQY

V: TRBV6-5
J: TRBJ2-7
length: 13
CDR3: ASSYGGGAANEQY

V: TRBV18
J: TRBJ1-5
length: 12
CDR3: ASSPGSTNQPQH

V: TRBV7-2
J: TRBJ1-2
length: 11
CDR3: ASRPGTGIGYT

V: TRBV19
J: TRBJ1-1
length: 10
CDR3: ASSRRQTEAF

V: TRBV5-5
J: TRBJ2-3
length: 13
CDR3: ASSLQLTRADTQY

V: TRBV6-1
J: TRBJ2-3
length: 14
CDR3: ASIESGAASTDTQY

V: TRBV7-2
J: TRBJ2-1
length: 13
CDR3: ASSFGLAGGRQQF

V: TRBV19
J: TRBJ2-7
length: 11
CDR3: ASSSPSSYEQY

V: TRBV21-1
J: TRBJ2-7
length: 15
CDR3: ASSTKMTARLSYEQY

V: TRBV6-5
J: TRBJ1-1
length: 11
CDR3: ASNPVRGAEAF

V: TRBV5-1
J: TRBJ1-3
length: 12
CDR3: ASSWEGSGNTIY

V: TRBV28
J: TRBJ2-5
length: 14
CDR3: ASSLRDSLRVGTQY

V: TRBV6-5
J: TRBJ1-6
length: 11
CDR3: ASRDNRGSPLH

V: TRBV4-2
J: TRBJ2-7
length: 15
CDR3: ASSQAGTSYRRYEQY

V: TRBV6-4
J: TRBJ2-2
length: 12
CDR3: ASSVYRGTGELF

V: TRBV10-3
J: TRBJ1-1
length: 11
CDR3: AIRTDRNTEAF

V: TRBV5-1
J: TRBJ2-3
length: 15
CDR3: ASSLGTSRPSTDTQY

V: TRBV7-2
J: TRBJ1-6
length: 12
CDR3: ASSSPQYNSPLH

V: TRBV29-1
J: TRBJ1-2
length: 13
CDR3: SVEGGGKVNYGYT

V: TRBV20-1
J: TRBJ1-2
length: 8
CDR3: SARSLGYT

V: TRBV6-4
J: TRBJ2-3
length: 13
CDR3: ASSEGRGSTDTQY

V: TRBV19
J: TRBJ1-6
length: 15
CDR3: ASSPYSRSSYNSPLH

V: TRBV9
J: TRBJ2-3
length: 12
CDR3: ASSVGGSTDTQY

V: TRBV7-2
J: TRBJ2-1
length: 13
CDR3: ASSRKQGGLNEQF

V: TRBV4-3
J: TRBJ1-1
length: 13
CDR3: ASSQTGGGVTEAF

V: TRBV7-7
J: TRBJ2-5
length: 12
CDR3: ASSLETGGKTQY

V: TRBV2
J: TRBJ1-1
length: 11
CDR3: ASSNGGYLEAF

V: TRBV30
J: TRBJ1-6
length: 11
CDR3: AWAGQTNSPLH

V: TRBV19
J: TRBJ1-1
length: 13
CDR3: ASSIEGGTAGGVF

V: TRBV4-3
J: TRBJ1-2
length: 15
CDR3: ASSQGMGTGGAGGYT

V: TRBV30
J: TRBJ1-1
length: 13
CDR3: AWSALGQANTEAF

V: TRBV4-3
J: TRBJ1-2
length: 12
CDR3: ASSHTRANYGYT

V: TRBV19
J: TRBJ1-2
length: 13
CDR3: ASRPRTGDNYGYT

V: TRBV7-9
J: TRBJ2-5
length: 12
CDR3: ASSRGGHQETQY

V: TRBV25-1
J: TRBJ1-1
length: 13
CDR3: ASKETGWMNTEAF